Given below is one T cell receptor (beta chain) in context. Its antigen remains unidentified. 5' RACE that incorporated UMI labels was used to prepare the TRB cDNA libraries. TCRdb reprocessed the 5' RACE reads; each CDR3 protein has one entry and no DNA is given. This sample contains around 90,000 distinct CDR3 sequences. The data are from a study of CXCR3-negative and CXCR3-positive naive CD8 T cells. Naive CD8+ T cells displayed a CD45RO-CCR7+CD27+CD95- phenotype. The CDR3 contains 13 residues. The germline V gene encodes CDR1 SQVTM and CDR2 ANQGSEA. Study-level results: In cryopreserved cells, CXCR3 expression partially decreased, and fresh PBMCs were used in most assays.

The sequenced sample was naive CXCR3- CD8+ T cells from blood. Sample subset: CD45RO-CCR7+CD27+CD95- naive CD8+ T cells lacking CXCR3 (TNR3-). This clonotype was obtained from a human donor in good health. Some clones in this sample may be carry-over from other donors' samples. V and J are TRBV29-1 and TRBJ2-1; with no DNA, the TCRdb D assignment of TRBD1 cannot be verified. CDR3 loop: CSVEGPIYNEQFF.